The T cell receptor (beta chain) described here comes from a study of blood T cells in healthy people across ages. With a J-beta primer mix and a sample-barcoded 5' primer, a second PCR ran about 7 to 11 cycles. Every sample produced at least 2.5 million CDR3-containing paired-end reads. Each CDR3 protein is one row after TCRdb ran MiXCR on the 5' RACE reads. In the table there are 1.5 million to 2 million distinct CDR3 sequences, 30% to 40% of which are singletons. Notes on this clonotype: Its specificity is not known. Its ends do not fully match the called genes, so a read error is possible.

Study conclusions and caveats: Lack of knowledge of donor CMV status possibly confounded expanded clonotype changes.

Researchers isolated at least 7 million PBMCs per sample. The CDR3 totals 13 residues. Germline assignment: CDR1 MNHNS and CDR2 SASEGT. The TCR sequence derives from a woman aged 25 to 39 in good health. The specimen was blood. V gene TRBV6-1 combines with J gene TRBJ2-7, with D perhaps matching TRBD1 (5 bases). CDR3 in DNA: TGTACCAGCACTGACAGTAACTCCTACGAGCAGTACTTC. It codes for CTSTDSNSYEQYF.